These T cell receptor beta chains were read from a single sample in a study of control samples from healthy donors and cancer patients. The protocol was immunoSEQ multiplex PCR, while the TCRdb copy is restricted to in-frame clones and leaves out a portion. Of 100,000 to 110,000 clones in the sample, about 90% were seen once. The source material was blood. All receptors come from a woman aged 50 to 65 in good health. CDR3s include the opening cysteine and the closing phenylalanine or tryptophan. The order of the fields is J gene, D gene, V gene, clone size, CDR3 DNA, CDR3 protein. The D gene is left open where the match is weak. Rows may omit the clone size; those that give it use once, few, many or a size class.

j_gene: TRBJ2-2; d_gene: -; v_gene: TRBV19; abundance: few; CDR3nt: TGTGCCAGTAGAGACCCCCCCGGGGAGCTGTTTTTT; CDR3aa: CASRDPPGELFF
j_gene: TRBJ1-6; d_gene: -; v_gene: TRBV5-1; abundance: -; CDR3nt: TGCGCCAGCAGCTTGCAGGGAGCCTTAAGTGGTTCACCCCTCCACTTT; CDR3aa: CASSLQGALSGSPLHF
j_gene: TRBJ1-3; d_gene: -; v_gene: TRBV30; abundance: -; CDR3nt: TGTGCCTGGGCCCCGGACCTCTCTGGAAACACCATATATTTT; CDR3aa: CAWAPDLSGNTIYF
j_gene: TRBJ2-5; d_gene: TRBD1; v_gene: TRBV5-1; abundance: -; CDR3nt: TGCGCCAGCAGCCCCGACAGGGGAGGAGAGACCCAGTACTTC; CDR3aa: CASSPDRGGETQYF
j_gene: TRBJ1-1; d_gene: -; v_gene: TRBV10-1; abundance: few; CDR3nt: TGCGCCAGCAGTGACTCGGTCCAAGGGGTGGGCCTAGCTTTCTTT; CDR3aa: CASSDSVQGVGLAFF
j_gene: TRBJ1-1; d_gene: -; v_gene: TRBV11-1; abundance: -; CDR3nt: TGTGCCAGCAGCTTAGCCTCTCTTCACAGTCCCATGAACACTGAAGCTTTCTTT; CDR3aa: CASSLASLHSPMNTEAFF
j_gene: TRBJ2-5; d_gene: TRBD1; v_gene: TRBV24-1; abundance: -; CDR3nt: TGTGCCACCAGTGATTTCGCCCGGACAGGTCAAGAGACCCAGTACTTC; CDR3aa: CATSDFARTGQETQYF
j_gene: TRBJ2-3; d_gene: TRBD2; v_gene: TRBV5-1; abundance: -; CDR3nt: TGCGCCAGCAGTACACTAGCGGGGGCTAGCACAGATACGCAGTATTTT; CDR3aa: CASSTLAGASTDTQYF
j_gene: TRBJ2-1; d_gene: TRBD1; v_gene: TRBV6-4; abundance: -; CDR3nt: TGTGCCAGCAGTGACTCGGGGACAGGCCCTTACAATGAGCAGTTCTTC; CDR3aa: CASSDSGTGPYNEQFF
j_gene: TRBJ2-1; d_gene: TRBD1; v_gene: TRBV10-3; abundance: -; CDR3nt: TGTGCCATCAGGGATCAACCGGGACAGCTTTACAATGAGCAGTTCTTC; CDR3aa: CAIRDQPGQLYNEQFF
j_gene: TRBJ1-5; d_gene: TRBD1; v_gene: TRBV9; abundance: once; CDR3nt: TGTGCCAGCAGCGTAGACAGGGGCCACTCCCGCCCCCACCAGCCCCAGCATTTT; CDR3aa: CASSVDRGHSRPHQPQHF
j_gene: TRBJ1-1; d_gene: TRBD1; v_gene: TRBV9; abundance: -; CDR3nt: TGTGCCAGCAGCGTAGCTCCACGCCCCACAGGGGGCTCAACTGAAGCTTTCTTT; CDR3aa: CASSVAPRPTGGSTEAFF
j_gene: TRBJ1-4; d_gene: -; v_gene: TRBV4-1; abundance: -; CDR3nt: TGCGCCAGCAGCCAAGGGCCCAACGGGAATGAAAAACTGTTTTTT; CDR3aa: CASSQGPNGNEKLFF
j_gene: TRBJ2-5; d_gene: -; v_gene: TRBV27; abundance: -; CDR3nt: TGTGCCAGCAGACTGTTCGGGGGACCCCAAGAGACCCAGTACTTC; CDR3aa: CASRLFGGPQETQYF
j_gene: TRBJ2-1; d_gene: -; v_gene: TRBV4-1; abundance: -; CDR3nt: TGCGCCAGCAGCCAAGAATCGGGGGCCCTTAACTACAATGAGCAGTTCTTC; CDR3aa: CASSQESGALNYNEQFF
j_gene: TRBJ1-2; d_gene: -; v_gene: TRBV29-1; abundance: -; CDR3nt: TGCAGCGTTGAAGTAGGACAGAATGGCTACACCTTC; CDR3aa: CSVEVGQNGYTF
j_gene: TRBJ2-1; d_gene: TRBD2; v_gene: TRBV6-2/TRBV6-3; abundance: -; CDR3nt: TGTGCCAGCAGTGAGGAGAGCGGGAGTGCGTACAATGAGCAGTTCTTC; CDR3aa: CASSEESGSAYNEQFF
j_gene: TRBJ1-1; d_gene: -; v_gene: TRBV4-3; abundance: few; CDR3nt: TGCGCCAGCAGCCAAGACCAGGGTTACGCTGAAGCTTTCTTT; CDR3aa: CASSQDQGYAEAFF
j_gene: TRBJ1-4; d_gene: -; v_gene: TRBV9; abundance: once; CDR3nt: TGTGCCAGCAGCGTAGGCAGACTTAATGAAAAACTGTTTTTT; CDR3aa: CASSVGRLNEKLFF
j_gene: TRBJ1-4; d_gene: -; v_gene: TRBV5-8; abundance: -; CDR3nt: TGTGCCAGCAGCTTGGTGATCCTGAATAATGAAAAACTGTTTTTT; CDR3aa: CASSLVILNNEKLFF
j_gene: TRBJ2-5; d_gene: TRBD1; v_gene: TRBV10-2; abundance: -; CDR3nt: TGCGCCAACTCCGACAGGGGACCCCAAGAGACCCAGTACTTC; CDR3aa: CANSDRGPQETQYF
j_gene: TRBJ2-5; d_gene: -; v_gene: TRBV30; abundance: -; CDR3nt: TGTGCCTGGAATCGGCTAGCCGGGACCCAGTACTTC; CDR3aa: CAWNRLAGTQYF
j_gene: TRBJ2-1; d_gene: TRBD1; v_gene: TRBV27; abundance: -; CDR3nt: TGTGCCAGCAGTTTATGGGGGACAGGGGATTACAATGAGCAGTTCTTC; CDR3aa: CASSLWGTGDYNEQFF
j_gene: TRBJ2-1; d_gene: -; v_gene: TRBV11-2; abundance: once; CDR3nt: TGTGCCAGCAGCTCAGTCTATCAGGCCTACAATGAGCAGTTCTTC; CDR3aa: CASSSVYQAYNEQFF
j_gene: TRBJ1-6; d_gene: -; v_gene: TRBV7-3; abundance: -; CDR3nt: TGTGCCAGCAGCTCAGGACGGCGGAATTCACCCCTCCACTTT; CDR3aa: CASSSGRRNSPLHF
j_gene: TRBJ2-2; d_gene: TRBD1; v_gene: TRBV14; abundance: -; CDR3nt: TGTGCCAGCAGCCGAGGACAGGGTACCGGGGAGCTGTTTTTT; CDR3aa: CASSRGQGTGELFF
j_gene: TRBJ2-2; d_gene: -; v_gene: TRBV5-1; abundance: -; CDR3nt: TGCGCCAGCAGCCCCCCAAGCAGGGGGGCCAACACCGGGGAGCTGTTTTTT; CDR3aa: CASSPPSRGANTGELFF
j_gene: TRBJ1-4; d_gene: TRBD1; v_gene: TRBV6-5; abundance: -; CDR3nt: TGTGCCAGCAGTTACGTACAGGGGGATGAAAAACTGTTTTTT; CDR3aa: CASSYVQGDEKLFF
j_gene: TRBJ2-6; d_gene: -; v_gene: TRBV25-1; abundance: -; CDR3nt: TGTGCCAGCAGTCACAGGGTTTCCGGGGCCAACGTCCTGACTTTC; CDR3aa: CASSHRVSGANVLTF
j_gene: TRBJ1-2; d_gene: TRBD1; v_gene: TRBV30; abundance: -; CDR3nt: TGTGCCTGGAGTGCCCAGGGGGGGCGAGGCTACACCTTC; CDR3aa: CAWSAQGGRGYTF
j_gene: TRBJ1-1; d_gene: -; v_gene: TRBV27; abundance: -; CDR3nt: TGTGCCAGCAGTTTATCCCCGGGGGCGTCCACTGAAGCTTTCTTT; CDR3aa: CASSLSPGASTEAFF
j_gene: TRBJ2-7; d_gene: TRBD1; v_gene: TRBV9; abundance: -; CDR3nt: TGTGCCAGCAGCGGCGGACAGGGCTACGAGCAGTACTTC; CDR3aa: CASSGGQGYEQYF
j_gene: TRBJ2-1; d_gene: -; v_gene: TRBV5-1; abundance: -; CDR3nt: TGCGCCAGCAGCTTGTATCCGGCTGACAATGAGCAGTTCTTC; CDR3aa: CASSLYPADNEQFF
j_gene: TRBJ1-3; d_gene: -; v_gene: TRBV7-8; abundance: -; CDR3nt: TGTGCCAGCAGCCCCCAGACCAGTGTAAACACCATATATTTT; CDR3aa: CASSPQTSVNTIYF
j_gene: TRBJ1-5; d_gene: -; v_gene: TRBV30; abundance: few; CDR3nt: TGTGCCTGGAGTGTCGCCGCGTATGGCAATCAGCCCCAGCATTTT; CDR3aa: CAWSVAAYGNQPQHF
j_gene: TRBJ2-4; d_gene: TRBD1; v_gene: TRBV5-1; abundance: -; CDR3nt: TGCGCCAGCAGCATCGGGACAGTCGAATACATTCAGTACTTC; CDR3aa: CASSIGTVEYIQYF
j_gene: TRBJ1-2; d_gene: -; v_gene: TRBV2; abundance: -; CDR3nt: TGTGCCAGCAGCCCTTTACAGGCCTACTATGGCTACACCTTC; CDR3aa: CASSPLQAYYGYTF
j_gene: TRBJ1-6; d_gene: -; v_gene: TRBV3-1/TRBV3-2; abundance: -; CDR3nt: TGTGCCAGCAGCCGCGGGGGTGGTCCCCTCCACTTT; CDR3aa: CASSRGGGPLHF
j_gene: TRBJ2-6; d_gene: -; v_gene: TRBV5-1; abundance: -; CDR3nt: TGCGCCAGCAGCTCCCCACGGGGAACGTCGTCCCTTGGGGCCAACGTCCTGACTTTC; CDR3aa: CASSSPRGTSSLGANVLTF
j_gene: TRBJ2-1; d_gene: TRBD2; v_gene: TRBV5-6; abundance: -; CDR3nt: TGTGCCAGCAGCTTGGCCTTGGGAGGGGTGAGAGATGAGCAGTTCTTC; CDR3aa: CASSLALGGVRDEQFF
j_gene: TRBJ1-2; d_gene: TRBD1; v_gene: TRBV4-2; abundance: -; CDR3nt: TGTGCCAGCAGGCCGGGACAGGGACGAATTGGGTACACCTTC; CDR3aa: CASRPGQGRIGYTF
j_gene: TRBJ2-5; d_gene: TRBD1; v_gene: TRBV7-9; abundance: -; CDR3nt: TGTGCCAGCAGCTTAAGACAGGGGGGAGGAGGTGAGACCCAGTACTTC; CDR3aa: CASSLRQGGGGETQYF
j_gene: TRBJ2-5; d_gene: -; v_gene: TRBV3-1/TRBV3-2; abundance: -; CDR3nt: TGTGCCAGCAGCCAAGAAGTAGGCCCGCCAGTTGTGCTTCAGTACTTC; CDR3aa: CASSQEVGPPVVLQYF
j_gene: TRBJ2-7; d_gene: TRBD1; v_gene: TRBV5-1; abundance: -; CDR3nt: TGCGCCAGCAGCTCGGGACAGCTCTACGAGCAGTACTTC; CDR3aa: CASSSGQLYEQYF
j_gene: TRBJ1-5; d_gene: -; v_gene: TRBV27; abundance: -; CDR3nt: TGTGCCAGCAGTTTCGTAAATCAGCCCCAGCATTTT; CDR3aa: CASSFVNQPQHF
j_gene: TRBJ1-1; d_gene: -; v_gene: TRBV12-3/TRBV12-4; abundance: -; CDR3nt: TGTGCCAGCAGCCGCCGGGACGGGGCTGAAGCTTTCTTT; CDR3aa: CASSRRDGAEAFF
j_gene: TRBJ1-5; d_gene: -; v_gene: TRBV7-9; abundance: -; CDR3nt: TGTGCCAGCAGCCCAGAATCGGGAAAGAATCAGCCCCAGCATTTT; CDR3aa: CASSPESGKNQPQHF
j_gene: TRBJ1-2; d_gene: -; v_gene: TRBV19; abundance: -; CDR3nt: TGTGCCAGTAGTAGTGGGCACGGAAGAAGAGGCTACACCTTC; CDR3aa: CASSSGHGRRGYTF
j_gene: TRBJ2-6; d_gene: -; v_gene: TRBV30; abundance: -; CDR3nt: TGTGCCTGGAGTTGGGGCTCTGGGGCCAACGTCCTGACTTTC; CDR3aa: CAWSWGSGANVLTF
j_gene: TRBJ1-1; d_gene: -; v_gene: TRBV19; abundance: -; CDR3nt: TGTGCCAGTAGTACTTACCGGGAGGGCCGGTCGGGAGCTTTCTTT; CDR3aa: CASSTYREGRSGAFF